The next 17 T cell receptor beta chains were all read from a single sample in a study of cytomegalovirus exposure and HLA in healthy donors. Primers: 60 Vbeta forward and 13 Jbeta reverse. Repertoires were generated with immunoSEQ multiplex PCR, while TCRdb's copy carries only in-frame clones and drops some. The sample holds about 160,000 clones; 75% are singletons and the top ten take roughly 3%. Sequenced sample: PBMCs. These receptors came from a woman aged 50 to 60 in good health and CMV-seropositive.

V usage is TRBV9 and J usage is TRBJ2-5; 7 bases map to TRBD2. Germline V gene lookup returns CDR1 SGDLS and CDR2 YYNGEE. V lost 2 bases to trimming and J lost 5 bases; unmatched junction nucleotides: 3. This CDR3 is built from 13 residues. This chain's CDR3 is CASSVGGWETQYF. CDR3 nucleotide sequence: TGTGCCAGCAGCGTGGGAGGGTGGGAGACCCAGTACTTC.

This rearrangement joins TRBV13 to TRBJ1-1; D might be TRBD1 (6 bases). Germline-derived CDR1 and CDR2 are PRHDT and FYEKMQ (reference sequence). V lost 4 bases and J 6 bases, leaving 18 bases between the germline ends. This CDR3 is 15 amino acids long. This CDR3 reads CASSYYRESRAEAFF. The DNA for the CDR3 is TGTGCCAGCAGCTACTACAGGGAATCGCGGGCTGAAGCTTTCTTT.

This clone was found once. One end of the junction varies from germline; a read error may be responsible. The CDR3 DNA reads as TGTGCCTGGAGTGAGGGGACAGGTTGTACCCCAGCCTTC. Translation gives CAWSEGTGCTPAF. The rearrangement joins TRBV30 to TRBJ1-2; 8 bases fit TRBD1. This CDR3 contains 13 residues. Germline V gene lookup returns CDR1 GTSNPN and CDR2 SVGIG (reference sequence).

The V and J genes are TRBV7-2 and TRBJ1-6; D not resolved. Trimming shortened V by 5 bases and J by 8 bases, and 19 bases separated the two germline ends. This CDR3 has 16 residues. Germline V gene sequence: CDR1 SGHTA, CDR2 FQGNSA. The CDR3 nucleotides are TGTGCCAGCAGCCTACCCGGAGGCACTCTCGATTCACCCCTCCACTTT. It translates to CASSLPGGTLDSPLHF. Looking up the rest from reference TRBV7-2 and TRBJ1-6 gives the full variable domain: GAGVSQSPSNKVTEKGKDVELRCDPISGHTALYWYRQSLGQGLEFLIYFQGNSAPDKSGLPSDRFSAERTGGSVSTLTIQRTQQEDSAVYLCASSLPGGTLDSPLHFGNGTRLTVT.

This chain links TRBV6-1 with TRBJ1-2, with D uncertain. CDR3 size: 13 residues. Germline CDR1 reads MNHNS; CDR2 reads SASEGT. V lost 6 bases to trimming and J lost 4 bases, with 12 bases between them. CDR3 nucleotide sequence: TGTGCCAGCAGCCTACAGAGCTCCTATGGCTACACCTTC. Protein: CASSLQSSYGYTF.

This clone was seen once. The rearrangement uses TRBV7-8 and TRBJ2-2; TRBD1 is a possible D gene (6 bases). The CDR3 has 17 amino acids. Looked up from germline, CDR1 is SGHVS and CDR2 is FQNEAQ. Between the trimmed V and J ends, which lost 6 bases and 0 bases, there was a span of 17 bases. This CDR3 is CASSSEPGTSNTGELFF. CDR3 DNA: TGTGCCAGCAGTTCAGAGCCGGGGACATCGAACACCGGGGAGCTGTTTTTT.

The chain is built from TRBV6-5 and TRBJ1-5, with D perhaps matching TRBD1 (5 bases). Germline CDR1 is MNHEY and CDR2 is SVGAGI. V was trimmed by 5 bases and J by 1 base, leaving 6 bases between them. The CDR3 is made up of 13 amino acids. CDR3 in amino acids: CASSRQSNQPQHF. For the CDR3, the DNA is TGTGCCAGCAGTCGACAGAGCAATCAGCCCCAGCATTTT.

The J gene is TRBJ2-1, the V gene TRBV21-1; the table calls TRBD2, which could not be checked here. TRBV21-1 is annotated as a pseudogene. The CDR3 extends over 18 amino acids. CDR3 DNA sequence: TGTGCCAGCAGCAAAGTGGGAGAGGAGCGGGTGGGCTACAATGAGCAGTTCTTC. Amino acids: CASSKVGEERVGYNEQFF.

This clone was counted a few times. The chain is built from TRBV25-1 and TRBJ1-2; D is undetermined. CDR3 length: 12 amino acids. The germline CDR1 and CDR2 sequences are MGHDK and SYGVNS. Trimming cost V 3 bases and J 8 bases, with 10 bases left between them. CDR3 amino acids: CASSEYSWGYTF. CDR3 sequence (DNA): TGTGCCAGCAGTGAGTACAGCTGGGGCTACACCTTC.

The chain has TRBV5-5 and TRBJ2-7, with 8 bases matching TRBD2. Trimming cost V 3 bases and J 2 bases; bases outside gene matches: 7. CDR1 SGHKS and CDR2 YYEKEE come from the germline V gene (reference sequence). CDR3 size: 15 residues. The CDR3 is CASSSFAGGTYEQYF. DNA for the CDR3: TGTGCCAGCAGCTCCTTCGCGGGGGGCACCTACGAGCAGTACTTC.

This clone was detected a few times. CDR3 protein: CASSGPPKDDRGGETQYF. The CDR3, as DNA: TGTGCCAGCAGTGGGCCACCCAAAGACGACAGGGGAGGGGAGACCCAGTACTTC. This rearrangement joins TRBV25-1 to TRBJ2-5; possibly TRBD1 for D (8 bases). The V end was cut by 4 bases, the J end by 5 bases, with 26 bases between. Germline CDR1 reads MGHDK; CDR2 reads SYGVNS. This CDR3 has 18 amino acids. Full variable domain (outside the CDR3, taken from reference TRBV25-1 and TRBJ2-5): EADIYQTPRYLVIGTGKKITLECSQTMGHDKMYWYQQDPGMELHLIHYSYGVNSTEKGDLSSESTVSRIRTEHFPLTLESARPSHTSQYLCASSGPPKDDRGGETQYFGPGTRLLVL.

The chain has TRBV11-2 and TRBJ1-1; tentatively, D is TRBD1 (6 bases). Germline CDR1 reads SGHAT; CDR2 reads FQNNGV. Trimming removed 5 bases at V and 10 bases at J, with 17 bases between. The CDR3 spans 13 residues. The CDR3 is CASSTDYRDVAFF. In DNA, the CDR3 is TGTGCCAGCAGCACAGACTACAGGGATGTAGCTTTCTTT.

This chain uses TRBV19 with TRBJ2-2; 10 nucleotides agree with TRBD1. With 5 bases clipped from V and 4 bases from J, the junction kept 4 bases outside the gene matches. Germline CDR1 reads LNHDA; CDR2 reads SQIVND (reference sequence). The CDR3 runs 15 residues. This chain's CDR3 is CASSRQGAVTGELFF. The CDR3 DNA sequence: TGTGCCAGTAGTCGACAGGGGGCGGTCACCGGGGAGCTGTTTTTT.

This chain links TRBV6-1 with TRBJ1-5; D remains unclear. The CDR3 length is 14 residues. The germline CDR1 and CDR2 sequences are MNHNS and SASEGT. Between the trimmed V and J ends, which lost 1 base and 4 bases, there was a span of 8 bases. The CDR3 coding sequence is TGTGCCAGCAGTGAAGTACCAGTAAATCAGCCCCAGCATTTT. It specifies CASSEVPVNQPQHF.

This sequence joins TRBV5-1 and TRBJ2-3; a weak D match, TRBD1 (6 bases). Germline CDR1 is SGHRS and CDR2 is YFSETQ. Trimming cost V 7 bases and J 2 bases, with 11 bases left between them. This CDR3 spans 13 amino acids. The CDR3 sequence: CASAGQNTDTQYF. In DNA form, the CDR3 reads TGCGCCAGCGCTGGACAGAACACAGATACGCAGTATTTT.

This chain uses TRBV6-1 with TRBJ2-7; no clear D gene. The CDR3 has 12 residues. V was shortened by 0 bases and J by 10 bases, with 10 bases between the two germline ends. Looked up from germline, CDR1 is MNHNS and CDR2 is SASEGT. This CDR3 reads CASSEALRIQYF. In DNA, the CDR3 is TGTGCCAGCAGTGAAGCGCTGAGAATACAGTACTTC.

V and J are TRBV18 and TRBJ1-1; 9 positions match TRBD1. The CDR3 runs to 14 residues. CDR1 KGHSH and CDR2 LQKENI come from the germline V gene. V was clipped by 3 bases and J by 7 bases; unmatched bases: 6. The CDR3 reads CASSPRTGENEAFF. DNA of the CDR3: TGTGCCAGCTCACCTCGGACAGGGGAAAATGAAGCTTTCTTT.